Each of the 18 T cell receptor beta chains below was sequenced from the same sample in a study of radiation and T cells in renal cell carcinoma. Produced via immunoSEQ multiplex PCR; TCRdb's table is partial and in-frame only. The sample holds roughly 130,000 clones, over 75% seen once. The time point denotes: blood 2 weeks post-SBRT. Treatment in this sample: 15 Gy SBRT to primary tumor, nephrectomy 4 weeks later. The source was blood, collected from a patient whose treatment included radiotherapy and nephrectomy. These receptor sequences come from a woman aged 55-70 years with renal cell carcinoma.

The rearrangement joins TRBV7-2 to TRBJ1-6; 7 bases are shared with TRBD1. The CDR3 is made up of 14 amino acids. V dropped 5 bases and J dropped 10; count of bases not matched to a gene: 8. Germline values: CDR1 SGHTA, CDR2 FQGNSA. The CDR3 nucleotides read TGTGCCAGCAGCCCGGGACAGTGGACCTCACCCCTCCACTTT. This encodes CASSPGQWTSPLHF.

CDR3 residues: CASSQVSTGGELFF. The CDR3 DNA sequence: TGTGCCAGCAGCCAAGTATCCACGGGCGGGGAGCTGTTTTTT. The chain links TRBV14 to TRBJ2-2; D is ambiguous. The CDR3 runs 14 residues. The ends were cut back, 1 base at V and 7 bases at J, with 10 bases in the middle. Germline lookup yields CDR1 SGHDN and CDR2 FVKESK.

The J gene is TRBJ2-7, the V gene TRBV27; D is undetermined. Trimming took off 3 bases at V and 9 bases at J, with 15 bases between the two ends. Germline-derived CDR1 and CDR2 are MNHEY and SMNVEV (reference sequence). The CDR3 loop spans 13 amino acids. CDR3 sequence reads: CASSLRTDRVQYF. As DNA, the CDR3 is TGTGCCAGCAGTTTGCGGACCGACCGGGTGCAGTACTTC.

The CDR3: CASSLDDRGHGNTGELFF. The CDR3 region has the DNA TGTGCCAGCAGCTTGGACGACAGGGGGCACGGGAACACCGGGGAGCTGTTTTTT. The genes are TRBV5-4 and TRBJ2-2; TRBD1 agrees at 10 bases. Germline V gene lookup returns CDR1 SGHNT and CDR2 YYREEE (reference sequence). The CDR3 consists of 18 residues. J was trimmed by 1 base and V by 0 bases; bases with no gene match: 6.

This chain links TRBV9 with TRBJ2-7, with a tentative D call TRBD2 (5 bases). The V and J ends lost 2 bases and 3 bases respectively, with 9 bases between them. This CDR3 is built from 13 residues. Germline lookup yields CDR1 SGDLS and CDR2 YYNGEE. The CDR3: CASSVNGLYEQYF. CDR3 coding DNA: TGTGCCAGCAGCGTGAACGGACTCTACGAGCAGTACTTC. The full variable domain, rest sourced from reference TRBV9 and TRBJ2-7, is DSGVTQTPKHLITATGQRVTLRCSPRSGDLSVYWYQQSLDQGLQFLIQYYNGEERAKGNILERFSAQQFPDLHSELNLSSLELGDSALYFCASSVNGLYEQYFGPGTRLTVT.

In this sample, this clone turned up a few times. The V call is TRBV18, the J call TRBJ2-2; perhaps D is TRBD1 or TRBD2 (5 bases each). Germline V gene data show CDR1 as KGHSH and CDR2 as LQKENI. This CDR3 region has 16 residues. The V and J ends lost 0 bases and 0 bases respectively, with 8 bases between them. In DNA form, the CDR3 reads TGTGCCAGCTCACCACCGGGGACGGCGAACACCGGGGAGCTGTTTTTT. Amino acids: CASSPPGTANTGELFF.

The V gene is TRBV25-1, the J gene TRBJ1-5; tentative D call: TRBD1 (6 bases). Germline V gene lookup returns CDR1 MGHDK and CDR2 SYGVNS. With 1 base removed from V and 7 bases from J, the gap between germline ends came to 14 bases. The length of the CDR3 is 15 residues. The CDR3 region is CASSESTGQGQPQHF. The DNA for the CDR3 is TGTGCCAGCAGTGAATCCACGGGGCAGGGGCAGCCCCAGCATTTT.

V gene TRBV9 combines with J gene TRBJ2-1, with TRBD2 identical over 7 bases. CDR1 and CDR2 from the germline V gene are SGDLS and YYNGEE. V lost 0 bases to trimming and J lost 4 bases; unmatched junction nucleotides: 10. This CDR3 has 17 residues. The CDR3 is CASSVDQRASGYNEQFF. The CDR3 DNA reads TGTGCCAGCAGCGTAGATCAGAGGGCTAGCGGATACAATGAGCAGTTCTTC.

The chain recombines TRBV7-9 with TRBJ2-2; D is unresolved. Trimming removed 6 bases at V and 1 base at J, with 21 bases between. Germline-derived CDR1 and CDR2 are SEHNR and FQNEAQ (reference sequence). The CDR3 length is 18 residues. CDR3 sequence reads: CASSPNSPRAVNTGELFF. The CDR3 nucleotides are TGTGCCAGCAGTCCCAACTCCCCCCGGGCGGTGAACACCGGGGAGCTGTTTTTT. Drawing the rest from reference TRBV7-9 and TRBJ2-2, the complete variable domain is DTGVSQNPRHKITKRGQNVTFRCDPISEHNRLYWYRQTLGQGPEFLTYFQNEAQLEKSRLLSDRFSAERPKGSFSTLEIQRTEQGDSAMYLCASSPNSPRAVNTGELFFGEGSRLTVL.

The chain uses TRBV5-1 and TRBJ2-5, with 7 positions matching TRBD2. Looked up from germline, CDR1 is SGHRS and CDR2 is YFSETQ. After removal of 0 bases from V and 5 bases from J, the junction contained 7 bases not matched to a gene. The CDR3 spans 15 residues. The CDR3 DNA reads TGCGCCAGCAGCTTGGGACCCACGGGGGGTGAGACCCAGTACTTC. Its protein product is CASSLGPTGGETQYF.

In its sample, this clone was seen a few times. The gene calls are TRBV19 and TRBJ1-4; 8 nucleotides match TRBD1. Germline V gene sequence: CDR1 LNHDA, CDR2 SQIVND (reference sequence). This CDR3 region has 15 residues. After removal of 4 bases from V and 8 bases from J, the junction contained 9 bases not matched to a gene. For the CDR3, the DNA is TGTGCCAGTAGTACTACCGGGACAGGTCGAGAAAAACTGTTTTTT. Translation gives CASSTTGTGREKLFF.

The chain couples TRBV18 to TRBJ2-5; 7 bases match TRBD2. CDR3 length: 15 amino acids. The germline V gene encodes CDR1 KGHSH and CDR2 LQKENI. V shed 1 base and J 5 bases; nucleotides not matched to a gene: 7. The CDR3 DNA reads TGTGCCAGCTCACCACGGGAGGGTTCGCGTGAGACCCAGTACTTC. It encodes CASSPREGSRETQYF.

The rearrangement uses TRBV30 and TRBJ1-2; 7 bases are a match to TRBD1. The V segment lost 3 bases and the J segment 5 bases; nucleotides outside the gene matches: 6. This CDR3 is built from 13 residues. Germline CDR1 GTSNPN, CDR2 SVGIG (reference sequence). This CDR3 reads CAWRPDREYGYTF. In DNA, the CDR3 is TGTGCCTGGAGGCCCGACAGGGAGTATGGCTACACCTTC.

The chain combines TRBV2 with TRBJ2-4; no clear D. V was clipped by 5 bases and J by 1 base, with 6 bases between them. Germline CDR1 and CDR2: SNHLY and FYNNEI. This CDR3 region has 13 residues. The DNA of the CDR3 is TGTGCCAGCAGTCGGCTTGCCAAAAACATTCAGTACTTC. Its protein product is CASSRLAKNIQYF.

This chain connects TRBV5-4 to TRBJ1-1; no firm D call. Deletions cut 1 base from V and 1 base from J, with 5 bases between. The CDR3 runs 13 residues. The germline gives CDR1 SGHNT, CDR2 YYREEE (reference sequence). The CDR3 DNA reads TGTGCCAGCAGCTTGACAGAGAACACTGAAGCTTTCTTT. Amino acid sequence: CASSLTENTEAFF.

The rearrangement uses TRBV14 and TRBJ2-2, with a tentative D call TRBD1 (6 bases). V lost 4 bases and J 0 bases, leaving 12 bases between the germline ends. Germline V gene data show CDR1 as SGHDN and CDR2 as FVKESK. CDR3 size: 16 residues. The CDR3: CASSLRTDSNTGELFF. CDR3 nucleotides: TGTGCCAGCAGCCTTCGGACAGACTCGAACACCGGGGAGCTGTTTTTT.

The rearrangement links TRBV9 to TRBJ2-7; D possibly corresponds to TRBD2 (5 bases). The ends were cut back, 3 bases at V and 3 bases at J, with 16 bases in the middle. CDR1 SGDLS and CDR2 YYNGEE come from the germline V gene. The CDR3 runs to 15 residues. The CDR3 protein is CASSGNDYRGYEQYF. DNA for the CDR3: TGTGCCAGCAGCGGCAATGACTACCGGGGCTACGAGCAGTACTTC.

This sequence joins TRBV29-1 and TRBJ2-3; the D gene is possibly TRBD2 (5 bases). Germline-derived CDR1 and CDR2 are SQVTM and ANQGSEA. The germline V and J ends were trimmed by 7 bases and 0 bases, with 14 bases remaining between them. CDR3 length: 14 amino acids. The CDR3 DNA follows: TGCAGCGCCGCCCGCGGGCTAAGCACAGATACGCAGTATTTT. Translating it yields CSAARGLSTDTQYF.